This T cell receptor (beta chain) was sequenced for a study of cytomegalovirus exposure and HLA in healthy donors. It was with 60 Vbeta and 13 Jbeta primers that the PCR ran. Some clones are missing from TCRdb's copy, which holds only in-frame ones; the method was immunoSEQ multiplex PCR. The sample has 25,000 to 35,000 clones, 65% to 75% seen once. General study points: An observed cluster of highly shared sequence variants was recorded as a likely sequencing artifact. Some TCR beta chains (164 of them) were listed as cytomegalovirus-associated. Later on, analysis showed that most CMV-associated TCR beta chains appeared to be HLA-restricted.

The CDR3 covers 15 residues. Germline values: CDR1 MDHEN, CDR2 SYDVKM. V shed 10 bases and J 3 bases; nucleotides not matched to a gene: 15. About this clone itself: The antigen remains undetermined.

The chain carries TRBV28 and TRBJ2-7, with 7 bases lining up with TRBD2. The sequenced material came from PBMCs. This clonotype was obtained from a man over 45 in good health and CMV-seropositive. CDR3 in amino acids: CATTRAGRDRYEQYF. The CDR3 bases are TGTGCCACAACCCGAGCGGGGAGGGACCGCTACGAGCAGTACTTC.